These 27 T cell receptor beta chains were all obtained from the same sample, sequenced in a study of blood T cell repertoires in COVID-19. Clones were sequenced by immunoSEQ multiplex PCR, and TCRdb holds only the in-frame ones, with some missing. The table records about 270,000 clones, 81% of them present only once. Input material: peripheral blood. These receptors were collected from a woman aged 55-69 years with active or convalescent COVID-19.

This chain uses TRBV10-3 with TRBJ2-1; D is unresolved. The length of the CDR3 is 13 residues. Germline-derived CDR1 and CDR2 are ENHRY and SYGVKD. V was pared by 6 bases and J by 4 bases, with 10 bases between. Written as DNA, the CDR3 is TGTGCCATCAGCCCGCCGGGTTACAATGAGCAGTTCTTC. Residues: CAISPPGYNEQFF.

V is TRBV6-5 and J is TRBJ2-3; D uncertain. V gave up 4 bases and J gave up 1 base, with 6 bases separating them. CDR3 length equals 13 residues. Germline V CDR1 and CDR2: MNHEY, SVGAGI. CDR3 region: CASSSPGTDTQYF. The DNA of the CDR3 is TGTGCCAGCAGTTCCCCGGGCACAGATACGCAGTATTTT.

This clone appeared a few times. The V and J genes are TRBV12-3 or TRBV12-4 and TRBJ2-5, with D maybe TRBD2 (6 bases). The CDR3 extends over 13 amino acids. Trimming pared 4 bases from V and 5 bases from J, leaving 11 bases between. The CDR3 DNA reads as TGTGCCAGCAGTTGGGGGGTCCTGGAGACCCAGTACTTC. Translation: CASSWGVLETQYF.

The sample holds one count of this clone. This chain connects TRBV11-3 to TRBJ2-5; 8 bases are a match to TRBD1. Germline CDR1 and CDR2: SGHNT and YENEEA. The CDR3 loop spans 14 amino acids. V dropped 5 bases and J dropped 3; count of bases not matched to a gene: 5. As DNA, the CDR3 is TGTGCCAGCAGCGCACCGACAGGGGAAGAGACCCAGTACTTC. This codes for CASSAPTGEETQYF.

The CDR3 reads CASSLIGTNKDTQYF. The CDR3 DNA follows: TGTGCCAGCAGCTTAATCGGGACTAATAAAGATACGCAGTATTTT. This chain uses TRBV7-9 with TRBJ2-3, with TRBD2 matching over 7 bases. Germline V gene data show CDR1 as SEHNR and CDR2 as FQNEAQ (reference sequence). The CDR3 sequence is 15 residues long. V dropped 2 bases and J dropped 5; count of bases not matched to a gene: 7.

The chain is built from TRBV9 and TRBJ2-1; 10 positions agree with TRBD1. CDR3 size: 15 residues. The germline gives CDR1 SGDLS, CDR2 YYNGEE. After removal of 1 base from V and 9 bases from J, the junction contained 7 bases not matched to a gene. This CDR3 reads CASSVIETGGGEQFF. The DNA of the CDR3 is TGTGCCAGCAGCGTAATCGAGACAGGGGGCGGTGAGCAGTTCTTC.

This rearrangement joins TRBV5-1 to TRBJ2-4; D gene unclear. The CDR3 contains 14 residues. Trimming cost V 0 bases and J 0 bases, with 4 bases left between them. Germline-derived CDR1 and CDR2 are SGHRS and YFSETQ. CDR3 protein: CASSLAGAKNIQYF. CDR3 DNA sequence: TGCGCCAGCAGCTTGGCCGGAGCCAAAAACATTCAGTACTTC.

This clone is a singleton in its sample. J is TRBJ1-1 and V is TRBV12-5; D gene unclear. The germline V gene encodes CDR1 LGHNT and CDR2 FRNRAP. V dropped 0 bases and J dropped 1 base, with 9 bases sitting between them. The CDR3 extends over 15 amino acids. The CDR3 region is CASGLVAGANTEAFF. The CDR3 DNA follows: TGTGCTAGTGGTTTGGTAGCAGGCGCGAACACTGAAGCTTTCTTT.

This sequence joins TRBV6-5 and TRBJ1-2; TRBD1 matches 7 bases. Germline assignment: CDR1 MNHEY and CDR2 SVGAGI. The CDR3 runs to 13 residues. V gave up 5 bases and J gave up 7 bases; unmatched junction bases: 7. In DNA, the CDR3 is TGTGCCAGCAGTCATGACAGGGAATCTGGCTACACCTTC. Translated, it gives CASSHDRESGYTF.

The chain carries TRBV4-2 and TRBJ2-1; 9 bases are shared with TRBD1. The CDR3 is 15 residues long. The trim removed 5 bases at V and 6 bases at J, leaving 8 bases unmatched. Germline-derived CDR1 and CDR2 are LGHNA and YNFKEQ. The CDR3 sequence: CASSEDRGRGNEQFF. CDR3 coding DNA: TGTGCCAGCAGCGAGGACAGGGGAAGGGGCAATGAGCAGTTCTTC.

There are a few counts of this clone. V and J are TRBV20-1 and TRBJ1-5; no definite D call. Deletions cut 3 bases from V and 6 bases from J, with 12 bases between. This CDR3 region has 13 residues. Germline V gives CDR1 DFQATT, CDR2 SNEGSKA (reference sequence). For the CDR3, the DNA is TGCAGTGCTAGTTCCGGGGTTGGTCAGCCCCAGCATTTT. This gives the protein CSASSGVGQPQHF.

This chain joins TRBV6-1 and TRBJ1-3; D not resolved. V dropped 0 bases and J dropped 0 bases, with 6 bases sitting between them. Germline lookup yields CDR1 MNHNS and CDR2 SASEGT. The CDR3 contains 15 residues. The CDR3 DNA sequence: TGTGCCAGCAGTGAAGCGCGCTACTCTGGAAACACCATATATTTT. This codes for CASSEARYSGNTIYF.

The chain combines TRBV29-1 with TRBJ1-2, with 12 bases aligning to TRBD1. The CDR3 extends over 15 amino acids. The V gene end was trimmed by 4 bases and the J gene end by 2 bases; junction bases not matched to a gene: 5. Germline CDR1 and CDR2: SQVTM and ANQGSEA. The CDR3 is CSVGDRGRGNYGYTF. The CDR3 bases are TGCAGCGTTGGGGACAGGGGGCGGGGAAACTATGGCTACACCTTC.

The rearrangement links TRBV19 to TRBJ2-7; TRBD2 is a possible D gene (5 bases). CDR1 and CDR2 (germline): LNHDA, SQIVND (reference sequence). CDR3 length: 13 amino acids. V lost 1 base, J lost 4 bases, and 8 bases lay in between. The CDR3 region has the DNA TGTGCCAGTAGTATAGGCGCGGGTTACGAGCAGTACTTC. Amino acid sequence: CASSIGAGYEQYF.

The chain employs TRBV6-5 and TRBJ1-1; D is ambiguous. CDR1 and CDR2 from the germline V gene are MNHEY and SVGAGI. V lost 4 bases and J 1 base, leaving 10 bases between the germline ends. There are 14 residues in the CDR3. The CDR3 region has the DNA TGTGCCAGCAGTTCCACGGACTCGAACACTGAAGCTTTCTTT. Encoded protein: CASSSTDSNTEAFF.

This clone was seen a handful of times. V is TRBV14 and J is TRBJ2-1; tentative D call: TRBD1 (5 bases). V was shortened by 1 base and J by 9 bases, with 16 bases between the two germline ends. The CDR3 has 15 amino acids. Per germline, CDR1 SGHDN and CDR2 FVKESK. CDR3 sequence (DNA): TGTGCCAGCAGCCAAGGTCTGGGGCACAACGGTGAGCAGTTCTTC. Translation gives CASSQGLGHNGEQFF.

The chain combines TRBV27 with TRBJ1-1; no clear D gene. In germline, CDR1 is MNHEY, CDR2 SMNVEV (reference sequence). The CDR3 is 13 amino acids. The V gene lost 0 bases and the J gene lost 1 base, with 3 bases spanning the gap. The CDR3 region has the DNA TGTGCCAGCAGTTTATCGAGGAACACTGAAGCTTTCTTT. As protein: CASSLSRNTEAFF.

The V gene is TRBV28, the J gene TRBJ2-7; D not resolved. The CDR3 loop spans 13 amino acids. V lost 5 bases and J 3 bases, leaving 11 bases between the germline ends. CDR1 is MDHEN and CDR2 is SYDVKM in the germline V gene. The CDR3 nucleotides read TGTGCCAGCAGTCTCCAGTCGGGCTACGAGCAGTACTTC. It codes for CASSLQSGYEQYF.

The rearrangement uses TRBV7-8 and TRBJ1-3, with D tentatively TRBD1 (5 bases). Germline CDR1 reads SGHVS; CDR2 reads FQNEAQ. V lost 3 bases and J 1 base, leaving 19 bases between the germline ends. This CDR3 is 18 amino acids long. This CDR3 reads CASSFTSRRGGSGNTIYF. In nucleotides, the CDR3 is TGTGCCAGCAGCTTTACTTCCAGGAGGGGAGGGTCTGGAAACACCATATATTTT.

The rearrangement joins TRBV9 to TRBJ2-7; 8 bases are a match to TRBD1. There are 14 residues in the CDR3. The junction had 6 bases not matched to a gene; V was cut back by 4 bases and J by 3 bases. Per the germline V gene, CDR1 is SGDLS and CDR2 is YYNGEE. The CDR3 protein is CASSIGTGDYEQYF. CDR3 bases: TGTGCCAGCAGCATCGGGACAGGCGACTACGAGCAGTACTTC.

This clone appeared once. The rearrangement joins TRBV27 to TRBJ1-2; 10 bases map to TRBD1. Germline V gene data show CDR1 as MNHEY and CDR2 as SMNVEV (reference sequence). J gave up 4 bases and V 6 bases, and 8 bases lay outside the gene matches. CDR3 length: 15 residues. The DNA of the CDR3 is TGTGCCAGCAGCCGACAGGGGGCGGAGATCTATGGCTACACCTTC. Residues: CASSRQGAEIYGYTF.

The chain links TRBV5-6 to TRBJ1-2; 8 bases map to TRBD1. With V trimmed by 0 bases and J by 5 bases, 6 bases remained unmatched. This CDR3 spans 15 amino acids. CDR1 is SGHDT and CDR2 is YYEEEE in the germline V gene. The CDR3 sequence is CASSLGQGIEYGYTF. The CDR3 nucleotides are TGTGCCAGCAGCTTGGGACAGGGGATAGAGTATGGCTACACCTTC.

J is TRBJ2-7 and V is TRBV4-2; 11 bases are a match to TRBD2. Germline CDR1 and CDR2: LGHNA and YNFKEQ. The CDR3 spans 18 residues. Losses at the gene ends were 0 bases for V and 9 bases for J; bases not matched to a gene: 16. The CDR3 region is CASSQERRLAGGTYRQYF. CDR3 bases: TGTGCCAGCAGCCAAGAAAGGCGCCTAGCGGGGGGCACCTACCGGCAGTACTTC.

J is TRBJ1-2 and V is TRBV10-3, with TRBD1 identical over 7 bases. Losses at the gene ends were 4 bases for V and 3 bases for J; bases not matched to a gene: 5. Germline values: CDR1 ENHRY, CDR2 SYGVKD. The CDR3 sequence is 14 residues long. CDR3 residues: CAISASGTDYGYTF. In DNA, the CDR3 is TGTGCCATCAGTGCCTCCGGGACAGACTATGGCTACACCTTC.

V is TRBV6-1 and J is TRBJ1-6; 8 bases line up with TRBD1. Germline-derived CDR1 and CDR2 are MNHNS and SASEGT. V trimming: 6 bases; J trimming: 9 bases; junction bases outside the gene matches: 7. The CDR3 totals 14 residues. CDR3 residues: CASSGQGGTSPLHF. In nucleotides, the CDR3 is TGTGCCAGCAGCGGACAGGGAGGCACTTCACCCCTCCACTTT.

This clone was seen a few times. This chain connects TRBV10-1 to TRBJ1-4; a possible D gene is TRBD1 (5 bases). The CDR3 contains 14 residues. V lost 3 bases and J lost 3, with 8 bases in between. Germline CDR1 and CDR2: WNHNN and SYGVQD (reference sequence). CDR3 DNA: TGCGCCAGCAGTGACCAGGGCTCTAATGAAAAACTGTTTTTT. It specifies CASSDQGSNEKLFF.

This clone turned up a few times. CDR3 protein: CASGTGGEGYTF. CDR3 bases: TGTGCCAGCGGCACAGGGGGCGAGGGCTACACCTTC. This chain links TRBV12-3 or TRBV12-4 with TRBJ1-2; 9 positions match TRBD1. The V and J ends lost 8 bases and 8 bases, in that order; junction bases with no gene match: 6. The CDR3 sequence is 12 residues long.